These 31 T cell receptor beta chains were all obtained from the same sample, sequenced in a study of beta chain features in type 1 diabetes. The study, taken as a whole, reports: The study found moderately but significantly shorter TCRB CDR3s in all four CD4+ subsets of Type 1 diabetes patients.

Every bit of the isolated RNA underwent reverse transcription, so sequencing read expressed TCRB transcripts. The table came from immunoSEQ multiplex PCR; TCRdb's copy has only in-frame clones and leaves some out. The sample shows roughly 130,000 clones, less than 20% of them seen only once. Antigen specificity for these receptors is unknown. Sequences were obtained from central memory CD4+ T cells from blood. The receptor set was obtained from a man aged 30 to 45 with type 1 diabetes.

The rearrangement joins TRBV7-2 to TRBJ2-1; maybe TRBD2 (5 bases). V shed 1 base and J shed 8 bases, with 12 bases lying between them. CDR1 SGHTA and CDR2 FQGNSA come from the germline V gene. The CDR3 length is 14 residues. The CDR3 sequence: CASSLDIRGDEQFF. DNA for the CDR3: TGTGCCAGCAGCTTAGATATCCGGGGAGATGAGCAGTTCTTC.

The sample holds a few counts of this clone. The genes are TRBV10-3 and TRBJ2-1; 7 bases line up with TRBD1. This CDR3 has 14 residues. Germline V lookup: CDR1 ENHRY, CDR2 SYGVKD. Trimming cost V 5 bases and J 10 bases; bases outside gene matches: 11. The CDR3 nucleotides read TGTGCCATCAGTCACAGGGGATCCTCCCAGGAGCAGTTCTTC. It is translated as CAISHRGSSQEQFF.

The V call is TRBV9, the J call TRBJ1-3, with D perhaps TRBD1 (5 bases). The CDR3 contains 13 residues. Germline V gives CDR1 SGDLS, CDR2 YYNGEE. V was clipped by 4 bases and J by 8 bases, with 13 bases between them. The CDR3 DNA sequence: TGTGCCAGCAGCCCCGGCGGGGGAGACACCATATATTTT. It translates to CASSPGGGDTIYF.

This clone has just a few counts. The chain couples TRBV7-9 to TRBJ1-1; 7 bases are shared with TRBD1. Trimming cost V 5 bases and J 2 bases; bases outside gene matches: 5. The CDR3 spans 14 residues. The germline CDR1 and CDR2 sequences are SEHNR and FQNEAQ (reference sequence). CDR3 loop: CASSMGQRNTEAFF. The CDR3 bases are TGTGCCAGCAGCATGGGACAGAGAAACACTGAAGCTTTCTTT.

In regard to this clone: The sample holds other DNA sequences that translate to the same CDR3. The chain recombines TRBV28 with TRBJ1-2, with D tentatively TRBD1 (5 bases). The germline V and J ends were trimmed by 4 bases and 3 bases, with 9 bases remaining between them. This CDR3 has 13 residues. Germline V gene sequence: CDR1 MDHEN, CDR2 SYDVKM. In nucleotides, the CDR3 is TGTGCCAGCAGTTCCGGGACTGACTATGGCTACACCTTC. This sequence encodes CASSSGTDYGYTF.

This clone was detected ten times or more. The chain employs TRBV4-3 and TRBJ2-7; 7 positions agree with TRBD1. Unmatched junction bases numbered 5, after V lost 0 bases and J lost 0 bases. Germline V gene data show CDR1 as LGHNA and CDR2 as YSLEER. This CDR3 has 16 amino acids. The CDR3 protein is CASSQDGRQGSYEQYF. CDR3 DNA: TGCGCCAGCAGCCAAGATGGGCGACAGGGCTCCTACGAGCAGTACTTC.

The V call is TRBV14, the J call TRBJ1-1; TRBD1 agrees at 7 bases. Germline V gene data show CDR1 as SGHDN and CDR2 as FVKESK. The ends lost 2 bases at V and 1 base at J; junction bases unmatched: 10. The CDR3 is 17 residues long. The CDR3 spells CASSQRWSYRGNTEAFF. DNA for the CDR3: TGTGCCAGCAGCCAAAGGTGGTCTTACAGGGGGAACACTGAAGCTTTCTTT. The full variable domain, its missing parts supplied by reference TRBV14 and TRBJ1-1, is EAGVTQFPSHSVIEKGQTVTLRCDPISGHDNLYWYRRVMGKEIKFLLHFVKESKQDESGMPNNRFLAERTGGTYSTLKVQPAELEDSGVYFCASSQRWSYRGNTEAFFGQGTRLTVV.

This chain links TRBV5-4 with TRBJ2-7; TRBD2 might be the D (6 bases). The V end lost 0 bases, the J end lost 0 bases, and 10 bases lay between the germline ends. The CDR3 contains 15 residues. Per germline, CDR1 SGHNT and CDR2 YYREEE (reference sequence). The CDR3 loop is CASSLGDGSSYEQYF. The CDR3 nucleotides read TGTGCCAGCAGCTTGGGGGACGGGAGCTCCTACGAGCAGTACTTC.

This clone turned up a few times. The chain uses TRBV7-2 and TRBJ2-7, with 7 nucleotides matching TRBD1. The CDR3 contains 15 residues. From germline, CDR1 is SGHTA and CDR2 FQGNSA. V gave up 0 bases and J gave up 2 bases; unmatched junction bases: 4. DNA for the CDR3: TGTGCCAGCAGCTTAGCTTACGGGACAGCCTACGAGCAGTACTTC. It encodes CASSLAYGTAYEQYF.

As concerns this clone: Its ends do not fully match the called genes, so a read error is possible. The J gene is TRBJ1-2, the V gene TRBV11-2; D unresolved. The CDR3 contains 12 residues. From germline, CDR1 is SGHAT and CDR2 FQNNGV. CDR3 nucleotide sequence: TGTGCCAGCAGCTTAGCAAAGAGGGAGAGGTCCTTC. This translates into CASSLAKRERSF.

By share, this clone ranks as medium-sized. Distinct nucleotide sequences in the sample also encode this CDR3. The V call is TRBV28, the J call TRBJ2-1; 10 bases align to TRBD2. Trimming cost V 7 bases and J 0 bases; bases outside gene matches: 3. CDR3 length: 15 residues. Germline V gene lookup returns CDR1 MDHEN and CDR2 SYDVKM. The CDR3, as DNA: TGTGCCAGCACCTTAGCGGGGGGCTCCTACAATGAGCAGTTCTTC. Protein product: CASTLAGGSYNEQFF.

The DNA of the CDR3 is TGTGCCAGCAGCCCGAATGCGGCCGGTGAAAAACTGTTTTTT. Encoded protein: CASSPNAAGEKLFF. The V gene is TRBV7-9, the J gene TRBJ1-4; D uncertain. Trimming removed 5 bases from V and 7 bases from J, with 14 bases in between. CDR3 size: 14 residues. The germline CDR1 and CDR2 sequences are SEHNR and FQNEAQ (reference sequence).

This clone was seen ten or more times. The rearrangement uses TRBV6-1 and TRBJ1-5; 7 bases are shared with TRBD1. Germline V gives CDR1 MNHNS, CDR2 SASEGT. The junction had 4 bases not matched to a gene; V was cut back by 6 bases and J by 5 bases. The CDR3 spans 13 residues. CDR3 in DNA: TGTGCCAGCAGCGGGACAGCCGATCAGCCCCAGCATTTT. Its protein product is CASSGTADQPQHF.

This rearrangement joins TRBV7-6 to TRBJ1-3; D not certain. CDR1 and CDR2 (germline): SGHVS, FNYEAQ. The ends were cut back, 1 base at V and 0 bases at J, with 1 base in the middle. The CDR3 runs to 13 residues. This chain's CDR3 is CASSLDSGNTIYF. As DNA, the CDR3 is TGTGCCAGCAGCTTAGACTCTGGAAACACCATATATTTT.

This clone was observed a few times. The chain couples TRBV9 to TRBJ2-7, with 12 bases lining up with TRBD2. The J segment lost 5 bases and the V segment lost 4 bases, leaving 7 bases of the junction unmatched. Germline values: CDR1 SGDLS, CDR2 YYNGEE. The CDR3 runs 15 residues. The CDR3 DNA follows: TGTGCCAGCAGCCCCATGACTAGCGGGGGCCACGAGCAGTACTTC. Translating gives CASSPMTSGGHEQYF.

This clone has ten or more counts. V and J are TRBV2 and TRBJ1-1; the match to TRBD1 covers 7 bases. The CDR3 is 13 residues long. The germline gives CDR1 SNHLY, CDR2 FYNNEI. With 11 bases clipped from V and 1 base from J, the junction kept 7 bases outside the gene matches. The CDR3 reads CAGKGQPNTEAFF. The CDR3 DNA reads as TGTGCCGGCAAGGGACAGCCGAACACTGAAGCTTTCTTT.

The gene calls are TRBV5-5 and TRBJ2-3; D is unresolved. Looked up from germline, CDR1 is SGHKS and CDR2 is YYEKEE (reference sequence). The germline V and J ends were trimmed by 2 bases and 2 bases, with 15 bases remaining between them. The CDR3 spans 16 residues. CDR3 region: CASSLGLLADTDTQYF. In DNA, the CDR3 is TGTGCCAGCAGCTTAGGCTTGTTGGCGGACACAGATACGCAGTATTTT.

This clone occurred a few times. This chain joins TRBV30 and TRBJ1-5; D is ambiguous. Looked up from germline, CDR1 is GTSNPN and CDR2 is SVGIG (reference sequence). V lost 2 bases and J 0 bases, leaving 11 bases between the germline ends. The CDR3 contains 15 residues. CDR3 nucleotide sequence: TGTGCCTGGAGTCCCCGACACCTTAGCAATCAGCCCCAGCATTTT. Its translation is CAWSPRHLSNQPQHF.

The CDR3 sequence is CASSLRGGTSDGEQFF. The CDR3 DNA is TGTGCCAGCAGCTTAAGGGGCGGGACTAGCGACGGAGAGCAGTTCTTC. The V and J genes are TRBV7-9 and TRBJ2-1; 10 bases map to TRBD2. The J segment lost 10 bases and the V segment lost 2 bases, leaving 11 bases of the junction unmatched. Germline CDR1 and CDR2: SEHNR and FQNEAQ (reference sequence). The CDR3 totals 16 residues.

This clone was counted between two and nine times. The chain combines TRBV5-4 with TRBJ2-1; D may be TRBD1 or TRBD2 (5 bases each). Germline CDR1 is SGHNT and CDR2 is YYREEE (reference sequence). V was clipped by 0 bases and J by 2 bases, with 12 bases between them. The CDR3 has 16 amino acids. The CDR3 DNA sequence: TGTGCCAGCAGCTTGGGGGGCTGGCGGGCCTACAATGAGCAGTTCTTC. This encodes CASSLGGWRAYNEQFF.

This clone appeared a few times. V usage is TRBV18 and J usage is TRBJ1-3; D is unresolved. The length of the CDR3 is 16 residues. V shed 0 bases and J shed 2 bases, with 11 bases lying between them. Germline V gives CDR1 KGHSH, CDR2 LQKENI. CDR3 sequence (DNA): TGTGCCAGCTCACCACCTTCCGTAGGGCCTGGAAACACCATATATTTT. Translation: CASSPPSVGPGNTIYF.

The V gene is TRBV7-2, the J gene TRBJ2-1, with D tentatively TRBD1 (5 bases). Trimming took off 2 bases at V and 7 bases at J, with 15 bases between the two ends. This CDR3 spans 15 amino acids. Germline values: CDR1 SGHTA, CDR2 FQGNSA. In DNA, the CDR3 is TGTGCCAGCAGCTTACAGGGCCGTCGTCCGAATGAGCAGTTCTTC. Translated, it gives CASSLQGRRPNEQFF.

This clone has just a few counts. The V gene is TRBV5-1, the J gene TRBJ2-7, with D possibly being TRBD1 or TRBD2 (6 bases each). The germline V gene has CDR1 SGHRS and CDR2 YFSETQ. Trimming cost V 4 bases and J 1 base, with 12 bases left between them. This CDR3 spans 14 amino acids. The DNA for the CDR3 is TGCGCCAGCAGCCCGCAAGGGGGGTCCTACGAGCAGTACTTC. Its protein is CASSPQGGSYEQYF.

The table lists this clone with many counts. The V and J genes are TRBV2 and TRBJ1-1, with D tentatively TRBD1 (5 bases). Trimming left V 5 bases short and J 4 bases short, with 11 bases between. Germline CDR1 and CDR2: SNHLY and FYNNEI. This CDR3 comprises 13 residues. This chain's CDR3 is CASSPTQGTEAFF. The CDR3 nucleotides read TGTGCCAGCAGTCCAACCCAGGGCACTGAAGCTTTCTTT.

The rearrangement links TRBV28 to TRBJ2-2; D call uncertain. Between the trimmed V and J ends, which lost 7 bases and 4 bases, there was a span of 13 bases. CDR3 length: 14 residues. Germline lookup yields CDR1 MDHEN and CDR2 SYDVKM. In DNA, the CDR3 is TGTGCCAGCAACCGACCGTGGGGCACCGGGGAGCTGTTTTTT. Protein: CASNRPWGTGELFF.

In the case of this clone: A much larger clone differs from this one at a single base, so this may be a read error. The sample carries other DNA sequences with the same CDR3. The chain employs TRBV30 and TRBJ1-5; D may be TRBD1 (5 bases). V dropped 3 bases and J dropped 1 base, with 7 bases sitting between them. Germline CDR1 and CDR2: GTSNPN and SVGIG (reference sequence). This CDR3 is 13 amino acids long. The CDR3 nucleotides are TGTGCCTGGAGGGGGGACAGCAATCAGCCCCAGCATTTT. Amino acids: CAWRGDSNQPQHF. The variable domain in full, with the rest retrieved from reference TRBV30 and TRBJ1-5, is SQTIHQWPATLVQPVGSPLSLECTVEGTSNPNLYWYRQAAGRGLQLLFYSVGIGQISSEVPQNLSASRPQDRQFILSSKKLLLSDSGFYLCAWRGDSNQPQHFGDGTRLSIL.

This clone was detected many times. This rearrangement joins TRBV30 to TRBJ2-7; D might be TRBD1 (7 bases). V lost 4 bases, J lost 7 bases, and 17 bases lay in between. The CDR3 runs 13 residues. From germline, CDR1 is GTSNPN and CDR2 SVGIG (reference sequence). The CDR3: CAWMSRQGGEQYF. The CDR3 region has the DNA TGTGCCTGGATGTCCAGGCAGGGGGGAGAGCAGTACTTC.

This clone was found a few times. The chain links TRBV13 to TRBJ2-7; no definite D call. CDR1 and CDR2 (germline): PRHDT, FYEKMQ (reference sequence). The V end lost 5 bases, the J end lost 6 bases, and 14 bases lay between the germline ends. The CDR3 runs 13 residues. The CDR3 here is CASSPVAAPEQYF. CDR3 DNA: TGTGCCAGCAGCCCCGTCGCGGCGCCCGAGCAGTACTTC.

A remark on this clone: The same CDR3 also results from other DNA sequences found in this sample. The genes are TRBV14 and TRBJ2-7; D not certain. This CDR3 contains 13 residues. CDR1 is SGHDN and CDR2 is FVKESK in the germline V gene. Trimming took off 3 bases at V and 3 bases at J, with 9 bases between the two ends. This CDR3 reads CASSQDRDYEQYF. The CDR3 coding sequence is TGTGCCAGCAGCCAGGACCGAGACTACGAGCAGTACTTC. Drawing the rest from reference TRBV14 and TRBJ2-7, the complete variable domain is EAGVTQFPSHSVIEKGQTVTLRCDPISGHDNLYWYRRVMGKEIKFLLHFVKESKQDESGMPNNRFLAERTGGTYSTLKVQPAELEDSGVYFCASSQDRDYEQYFGPGTRLTVT.

This clone was picked up a small number of times. The chain recombines TRBV14 with TRBJ2-7; a weak D match, TRBD1 (6 bases). V was clipped by 0 bases and J by 6 bases, with 15 bases between them. The germline V gene encodes CDR1 SGHDN and CDR2 FVKESK. The CDR3 covers 15 residues. As DNA, the CDR3 is TGTGCCAGCAGCCAAGAGCAGGGGCGGTCTGTCGAGCAGTACTTC. Its protein product is CASSQEQGRSVEQYF.

The genes are TRBV7-2 and TRBJ2-1, with no clear D. Trimming stripped 1 base from V and 0 bases from J, with 10 bases between. The CDR3 runs to 16 residues. Germline V gene data show CDR1 as SGHTA and CDR2 as FQGNSA. As DNA, the CDR3 is TGTGCCAGCAGCTTAGTTGTCCGGAGCTCCTACAATGAGCAGTTCTTC. Protein: CASSLVVRSSYNEQFF.